The rows below give T cell receptor beta chains drawn from one sample of a study of CD8+ T cells in alopecia areata. Assay used: immunoSEQ multiplex PCR; TCRdb lists only in-frame clones, some missing. The sample has around 300,000 clones, roughly 63% seen once. The sequencing used CD4+ T cells sorted from blood, collected at week 52, from a patient treated with tofacitinib. Receptors were obtained from a human donor with alopecia areata. Both conserved end residues are part of each CDR3. D genes are given only for firm matches. Not all rows give a size; the values are once, few, many and, for expanded clones, a class.

J: TRBJ2-2; size: .; D: .; V: TRBV29-1; length: 13; DNA: TGCAGCGTTCGAACAGGGAACACCGGGGAGCTGTTTTTT; CDR3: CSVRTGNTGELFF
J: TRBJ2-7; size: .; D: TRBD2; V: TRBV4-1; length: 16; DNA: TGCGCCAGCAGCCAAACTCTAGCGGGGGCCAGCTACGAGCAGTACTTC; CDR3: CASSQTLAGASYEQYF
J: TRBJ1-1; size: .; D: .; V: TRBV18; length: 14; DNA: TGTGCCAGCTCACCACCGCTCAGGGGCACTGAAGCTTTCTTT; CDR3: CASSPPLRGTEAFF
J: TRBJ1-2; size: few; D: TRBD1; V: TRBV29-1; length: 14; DNA: TGCAGCGTTGAAAACAGGGGGCTAAACTATGGCTACACCTTC; CDR3: CSVENRGLNYGYTF
J: TRBJ1-2; size: .; D: TRBD1; V: TRBV5-1; length: 13; DNA: TGCGCCAGCAGCCCGAAGGACAGGGTTGGCTACACCTTC; CDR3: CASSPKDRVGYTF
J: TRBJ1-1; size: .; D: TRBD1; V: TRBV30; length: 13; DNA: TGTGCCTGGCTCCGGGACAGGGACACTGAAGCTTTCTTT; CDR3: CAWLRDRDTEAFF
J: TRBJ2-7; size: .; D: .; V: TRBV7-8; length: 12; DNA: TGTGCCAGCAGCGCGAACACGGGGGAGCAGTACTTC; CDR3: CASSANTGEQYF
J: TRBJ2-3; size: .; D: .; V: TRBV29-1; length: 15; DNA: TGCAGCGTCCCAGAGTGGGGGGCCAGCACAGATACGCAGTATTTT; CDR3: CSVPEWGASTDTQYF
J: TRBJ2-6; size: .; D: TRBD1; V: TRBV27; length: 17; DNA: TGTGCCAGCAGGAGGGACAGGGGTTTCTCTGGGGCCAACGTCCTGACTTTC; CDR3: CASRRDRGFSGANVLTF
J: TRBJ1-5; size: .; D: TRBD1; V: TRBV6-1; length: 15; DNA: TGTGCCAGCACCCAAGGCGACAGGGTGAACCAGCCCCAGCATTTT; CDR3: CASTQGDRVNQPQHF
J: TRBJ2-1; size: .; D: TRBD2; V: TRBV29-1; length: 13; DNA: TGCAGCGCGGGGACTAGCGCCTACAATGAGCAGTTCTTC; CDR3: CSAGTSAYNEQFF
J: TRBJ1-5; size: .; D: TRBD1; V: TRBV30; length: 15; DNA: TGTGCCTGGAGTGTACGGCCAGGGGGCAGTCAGCCCCAGCATTTT; CDR3: CAWSVRPGGSQPQHF
J: TRBJ2-5; size: .; D: .; V: TRBV19; length: 15; DNA: TGTGCCAGTAGTATAGATTCTGGAGGGGGGGAGACCCAGTACTTC; CDR3: CASSIDSGGGETQYF
J: TRBJ1-1; size: .; D: .; V: TRBV30; length: 14; DNA: TGTGCCTGGAAAGGTCCGGGTATCGGCACTGAAGCTTTCTTT; CDR3: CAWKGPGIGTEAFF
J: TRBJ2-7; size: .; D: .; V: TRBV7-2; length: 14; DNA: TGTGCCAGCAGCCTCAGGGGGGACCGCTACGAGCAGTACTTC; CDR3: CASSLRGDRYEQYF
J: TRBJ2-3; size: .; D: .; V: TRBV7-9; length: 14; DNA: TGTGCCAGCAGCGCCGACAGTAGCACAGATACGCAGTATTTT; CDR3: CASSADSSTDTQYF
J: TRBJ1-5; size: .; D: .; V: TRBV7-2; length: 14; DNA: TGTGCCAGCAGCTTATATAGGGACGATCAGCCCCAGCATTTT; CDR3: CASSLYRDDQPQHF
J: TRBJ2-2; size: .; D: TRBD2; V: TRBV4-3; length: 16; DNA: TGCGCCAGCAGCCCTACTAGCGGATTGAACACCGGGGAGCTGTTTTTT; CDR3: CASSPTSGLNTGELFF
J: TRBJ2-2; size: few; D: .; V: TRBV7-9; length: 15; DNA: TGTGCCAGCAGCTTACAGCGACTGAACACCGGGGAGCTGTTTTTT; CDR3: CASSLQRLNTGELFF
J: TRBJ2-7; size: .; D: .; V: TRBV4-1; length: 13; DNA: TGCGCCAGCAGTCGGACAGAGGGGGTCGAGCAGTACTTC; CDR3: CASSRTEGVEQYF
J: TRBJ2-5; size: .; D: .; V: TRBV6-5; length: 12; DNA: TGTGCCACTATGAAGGACGGGGGGACCCAGTACTTC; CDR3: CATMKDGGTQYF
J: TRBJ2-5; size: .; D: .; V: TRBV6-5; length: 15; DNA: TGTGCCAGCAGTTATGGAAGCGTTGGAGGGGAGACCCAGTACTTC; CDR3: CASSYGSVGGETQYF
J: TRBJ2-5; size: .; D: .; V: TRBV29-1; length: 8; DNA: TGCAGCGTTGGGGGCTACTACTTC; CDR3: CSVGGYYF
J: TRBJ2-3; size: .; D: .; V: TRBV4-3; length: 17; DNA: TGCGCCAGCAGCCAAAGTTGGGGGGCGCAAGGCACAGATACGCAGTATTTT; CDR3: CASSQSWGAQGTDTQYF
J: TRBJ2-7; size: .; D: .; V: TRBV7-2; length: 12; DNA: TGTGCCAGCAGCGCCACTTGGAACGAGCAGTACTTC; CDR3: CASSATWNEQYF
J: TRBJ2-5; size: .; D: .; V: TRBV7-3; length: 13; DNA: TGTGCCAGCAGCCCTTCCGCCCAAGAGACCCAGTACTTC; CDR3: CASSPSAQETQYF
J: TRBJ1-2; size: .; D: .; V: TRBV15; length: 16; DNA: TGTGCCACCAGCCCAAGGCGTACATCTGCTAACTATGGCTACACCTTC; CDR3: CATSPRRTSANYGYTF
J: TRBJ2-1; size: .; D: TRBD2; V: TRBV5-1; length: 15; DNA: TGCGCCAGCAGCTTGAATAGCGGGATGTACAATGAGCAGTTCTTC; CDR3: CASSLNSGMYNEQFF
J: TRBJ1-6; size: .; D: .; V: TRBV9; length: 14; DNA: TGTGCCAGCAGCGTTGAGGGCACGAATTCACCCCTCCACTTT; CDR3: CASSVEGTNSPLHF
J: TRBJ1-3; size: few; D: .; V: TRBV6-5; length: 12; DNA: TGTGCCAGCACGTCCTTCGGAAACACCATATATTTT; CDR3: CASTSFGNTIYF
J: TRBJ2-3; size: .; D: .; V: TRBV9; length: 13; DNA: TGTGCCAGCAGCGCCCGCTCAGGGGTCGGGCAGTATTTT; CDR3: CASSARSGVGQYF
J: TRBJ2-7; size: once; D: .; V: TRBV2; length: 12; DNA: TGTGCCAGCAGTCGGGACGTCTGGGAGCAGTACTTC; CDR3: CASSRDVWEQYF
J: TRBJ2-7; size: .; D: TRBD1; V: TRBV30; length: 12; DNA: TGTGCCTGGAGTCACAGGGGGCACGAGCAGTACTTC; CDR3: CAWSHRGHEQYF